The T cell receptor (beta chain) described here comes from a study of regulatory T cells in long-lasting Graves disease. Study-wide context: Persistent cases took antithyroid drugs over 5 years and stayed TSH receptor antibody positive. Study results and limitations: TRBV28, TRBJ1-2 and TRBJ2-5 emerged as the favored segments in persistent disease.

This clonotype appeared a few times. What it binds is unknown. With iRepertoire HTBI primers and Arm-PCR of CDR3 regions, TCR beta libraries were built. TCRdb used MiXCR to reprocess the multiplex PCR reads, holding one entry per CDR3 protein. The table includes about 310,000 distinct CDR3 sequences, around a fifth detected once. Time point described: persistent/refractory GD, antithyroid drugs over 5 years with positive TRAb. The TCR library was made from RNA that had been extracted from PBMCs in TRIzol. American Thyroid Association guidelines were used to diagnose Graves' disease. Recruitment took place at an endocrinology department in Xi'an, China. The CDR3 extends over 17 amino acids. The V and J ends lost 6 bases and 0 bases, in that order; junction bases with no gene match: 10. The germline CDR1 and CDR2 sequences are MNHEY and SVGEGT.

The rearrangement links TRBV6-2 or TRBV6-3 to TRBJ1-4; 7 bases are shared with TRBD1. The TCR was taken from a female donor with Graves disease. Sample: peripheral blood mononuclear cells (PBMCs), taken when the disease was refractory, from a patient treated with antithyroid drugs. The CDR3 DNA sequence: TGTGCCAGCAGACACTCGGGACAGCTTGCAACTAATGAAAAACTGTTTTTT. It codes for CASRHSGQLATNEKLFF.